The 10 T cell receptor beta chains listed next were all sequenced from one sample in a study of blood T cell repertoires in COVID-19. Sequencing was performed with immunoSEQ multiplex PCR; in TCRdb, only in-frame clones are kept and a portion is missing. The sample shows roughly 220,000 clones, 80% to 85% of them seen only once. Sequencing used peripheral blood. Receptors were obtained from a man aged 25-45 years with active or convalescent COVID-19.

The chain carries TRBV5-6 and TRBJ2-5; 7 bases are shared with TRBD1. CDR1 is SGHDT, CDR2 YYEEEE, per germline. V shed 1 base and J 5 bases; nucleotides not matched to a gene: 11. There are 16 residues in the CDR3. Here the CDR3 reads CASSLPREGAGETQYF. The CDR3 region has the DNA TGTGCCAGCAGCTTGCCCAGAGAGGGGGCTGGGGAGACCCAGTACTTC.

The CDR3 DNA reads as TGTGCCAGCAGCGCTTGGACAGGGGTGACTGGAAACACCATATATTTT. Translating it yields CASSAWTGVTGNTIYF. The rearrangement uses TRBV9 and TRBJ1-3, with 9 bases lining up with TRBD1. The germline V gene has CDR1 SGDLS and CDR2 YYNGEE. CDR3 length: 16 residues. V was pared by 3 bases and J by 2 bases, with 6 bases of the junction left unmatched.

This clone has just a few counts. This sequence joins TRBV4-1 and TRBJ2-7; 8 bases line up with TRBD2. The junction had 6 bases not matched to a gene; V was cut back by 5 bases and J by 3 bases. The CDR3 is 14 residues long. Looked up from germline, CDR1 is MGHRA and CDR2 is YSYEKL. CDR3 DNA sequence: TGCGCCAGCAGCTCAACCGGGACTAGCTACGAGCAGTACTTC. Protein: CASSSTGTSYEQYF.

V and J are TRBV27 and TRBJ1-4; D is uncertain. The V and J ends lost 2 bases and 5 bases respectively, with 9 bases between them. The V gene's germline CDR1 is MNHEY and CDR2 SMNVEV (reference sequence). This CDR3 contains 14 residues. This CDR3 is CASSLPGVNEKLFF. CDR3 nucleotide sequence: TGTGCCAGCAGTTTACCGGGAGTCAATGAAAAACTGTTTTTT.

The V gene is TRBV6-9, the J gene TRBJ1-5, with D uncertain. With 11 bases removed from V and 0 bases from J, the gap between germline ends came to 8 bases. Germline-derived CDR1 and CDR2 are MNHGY and SVAAGI. The CDR3 has 12 residues. The CDR3 loop reads CAREDSNQPQHF. The CDR3 nucleotides are TGTGCCCGAGAGGATAGCAATCAGCCCCAGCATTTT.

V is TRBV21-1 and J is TRBJ2-6; no check of the table's D call, TRBD2, against the DNA was made. TRBV21-1 is a recognized pseudogene. This CDR3 spans 18 amino acids. The CDR3 coding sequence is TGTGCCAGCAGCAAAACCCAGGGAGGGACTGGCGGGGCCAACGTCCTGACTTTC. This translates into CASSKTQGGTGGANVLTF.

The DNA of the CDR3 is TGCGCCAGCAGCTTCAACTCTGGAAACACCATATATTTT. Its protein product is CASSFNSGNTIYF. V is TRBV5-1 and J is TRBJ1-3; no definite D call. Trimming stripped 2 bases from V and 0 bases from J, with 3 bases between. CDR3 size: 13 residues. Germline V gene lookup returns CDR1 SGHRS and CDR2 YFSETQ.

The rearrangement joins TRBV7-2 to TRBJ2-5; the D gene is possibly TRBD1 (5 bases). V lost 5 bases, J lost 4 bases, and 17 bases lay in between. CDR1 and CDR2 (germline): SGHTA, FQGNSA. The CDR3 totals 15 residues. CDR3 sequence reads: CASSAMVTAGETQYF. The CDR3 nucleotides are TGTGCCAGCAGCGCCATGGTGACAGCAGGAGAGACCCAGTACTTC. Complete variable domain (other parts from reference TRBV7-2 and TRBJ2-5): GAGVSQSPSNKVTEKGKDVELRCDPISGHTALYWYRQSLGQGLEFLIYFQGNSAPDKSGLPSDRFSAERTGGSVSTLTIQRTQQEDSAVYLCASSAMVTAGETQYFGPGTRLLVL.

This clone was found a few times. The chain employs TRBV11-2 and TRBJ2-7; D might be TRBD1 (6 bases). Germline V gene sequence: CDR1 SGHAT, CDR2 FQNNGV. V was pared by 5 bases and J by 6 bases, with 17 bases between. The CDR3 length is 14 residues. CDR3 nucleotide sequence: TGTGCCAGCAGCCTCTGGGACAACCTTTTCGAGCAGTACTTC. Amino acid sequence: CASSLWDNLFEQYF.

This rearrangement joins TRBV6-2 or TRBV6-3 to TRBJ2-7; the D gene is possibly TRBD2 (5 bases). The V gene's germline CDR1 is MNHEY and CDR2 SVGEGT. V lost 0 bases and J 2 bases, leaving 17 bases between the germline ends. CDR3 length: 17 residues. The CDR3: CASSYSKQAAIPYEQYF. The CDR3 nucleotides are TGTGCCAGCAGTTACTCGAAGCAAGCGGCCATACCCTACGAGCAGTACTTC.